This TCR beta chain was found in a study of regulatory T cells in long-lasting Graves disease. Study-wide points: There were preferences for TRBV28, TRBJ1-2 and TRBJ2-5 in persistent disease. Accuracy could have been hurt by small sample size.

Assembly of TCR beta libraries relied on iRepertoire HTBI primers together with Arm-PCR of CDR3 regions. TCRdb re-analysed the multiplex PCR reads in MiXCR, keeping a single row per CDR3 protein. The sample holds some 330,000 distinct CDR3 sequences, roughly 24% seen once. As to time point: persistent/refractory GD, antithyroid drugs over 5 years with positive TRAb. Construction of the TCR library relied on RNA isolated from PBMCs. As collected, the peripheral blood samples measured around 9 milliliters each and went into EDTA tubes. Trimming cost V 0 bases and J 3 bases; bases outside gene matches: 0. CDR3 length equals 13 residues. Germline lookup yields CDR1 SGDLS and CDR2 YYNGEE. Points on this clonotype: Its specificity is not known.

This sequence joins TRBV9 and TRBJ2-7, with 7 positions matching TRBD1. The sequencing used peripheral blood mononuclear cells (PBMCs), collected when the disease was refractory, from a patient treated with antithyroid drugs. The receptor's source is a middle-aged woman with Graves disease. The CDR3 spells CASSVDRGYEQYF. The CDR3 region has the DNA TGTGCCAGCAGCGTAGACAGGGGCTACGAGCAGTACTTC.